This is a list of T cell receptor beta chains from one sample in a study of T cells in localized non-small cell lung cancer. Data came from immunoSEQ multiplex PCR; TCRdb stores just in-frame clones and leaves some out. Of around 78,000 clones in the sample, around nine tenths were seen once. The specimen was peripheral blood, collected before any cancer treatment. The origin of the receptors is a woman aged 40-69 years with stage I squamous cell lung carcinoma. Each CDR3 is given with its conserved first and last residue. D genes are given only for firm matches. The size entry is marked missing in some rows and otherwise reads once, few, many or a size class.

J	size	D	V	CDR3	DNA
TRBJ2-7	once	NA	TRBV6-1	CASSGTVAYEQYF	TGTGCCAGCAGTGGGACGGTAGCCTACGAGCAGTACTTC
TRBJ1-4	NA	NA	TRBV11-2	CASSFGFTRPNEKLFF	TGTGCCAGCAGCTTCGGGTTCACCAGGCCTAATGAAAAACTGTTTTTT
TRBJ2-1	NA	TRBD2	TRBV5-4	CASSLAGLAGGSSSYNEQFF	TGTGCCAGCAGCTTGGCCGGGCTAGCGGGGGGTTCAAGCTCCTACAATGAGCAGTTCTTC
TRBJ2-2	NA	TRBD2	TRBV6-4	CASSDARGANTGELFF	TGTGCCAGCAGTGATGCTCGGGGGGCGAACACCGGGGAGCTGTTTTTT
TRBJ2-7	NA	NA	TRBV7-2	CASSLLGPGSSYEQYF	TGTGCCAGCAGCCTACTGGGACCGGGAAGCTCCTACGAGCAGTACTTC
TRBJ1-1	NA	NA	TRBV2	CASRGTPNTEAFF	TGTGCCAGCAGAGGCACACCGAACACTGAAGCTTTCTTT
TRBJ1-6	few	NA	TRBV2	CASRGQGRNSPLHF	TGTGCCAGCAGGGGCCAGGGGAGGAATTCACCCCTCCACTTT
TRBJ1-5	NA	NA	TRBV19	CASSLNRGYGQPQHF	TGTGCCAGTAGCCTCAATCGGGGGTACGGTCAGCCCCAGCATTTT
TRBJ1-2	NA	NA	TRBV30	CAWWRAFYGYTF	TGTGCCTGGTGGAGGGCCTTCTATGGCTACACCTTC
TRBJ1-4	NA	TRBD1	TRBV5-1	CASSLGTGEKLFF	TGCGCCAGCAGCTTGGGGACAGGAGAAAAACTGTTTTTT
TRBJ2-3	NA	TRBD1	TRBV18	CASSPDRGSDTQYF	TGTGCCAGCTCACCGGACAGGGGATCAGATACGCAGTATTTT